Listed below are T cell receptor beta chains from one sample, sequenced in a study of PD-1 blockade in classical Hodgkin lymphoma. TCRdb keeps only in-frame clones here, not all; method: immunoSEQ multiplex PCR. This sample has tens of thousands of clones, with 66% found just once. Sequences were derived from peripheral blood mononuclear cells (PBMCs), sampled before the fourth cycle of nivolumab. These receptors came from a human donor with classical Hodgkin lymphoma. CDR3s include the opening cysteine and the closing phenylalanine or tryptophan. D genes are given only for firm matches. Some rows mark clone size as missing; the rest say once, few, many or name a class of expanded clone.

abundance	v_gene	j_gene	d_gene	CDR3aa	CDR3nt
-	TRBV2	TRBJ2-5	TRBD1	CASSPGQGAWETQYF	TGTGCCAGCAGTCCAGGACAGGGGGCGTGGGAGACCCAGTACTTC
-	TRBV20-1	TRBJ2-1	TRBD2	CSAALAGEQFF	TGCAGTGCTGCACTAGCGGGCGAGCAGTTCTTC
-	TRBV9	TRBJ2-1	-	CASSAYTAANLYNEQFF	TGTGCCAGCAGCGCCTATACCGCCGCGAACCTCTACAATGAGCAGTTCTTC
-	TRBV5-4	TRBJ1-1	-	CASSRDIQDPDTEAFF	TGTGCCAGCAGCCGTGATATCCAGGATCCCGACACTGAAGCTTTCTTT
medium-sized	TRBV7-3	TRBJ1-5	-	CASSGGGPGQPQHF	TGTGCCAGCAGCGGCGGGGGCCCGGGGCAGCCCCAGCATTTT
-	TRBV5-1	TRBJ2-3	TRBD2	CASSPVAGGRAGTQYF	TGCGCCAGCAGCCCGGTAGCGGGGGGGCGAGCCGGTACGCAGTATTTT
-	TRBV6-6	TRBJ2-7	-	CASSYSSTSYEQYF	TGTGCCAGCAGTTACTCTAGTACAAGTTACGAGCAGTACTTC
-	TRBV28	TRBJ1-2	-	CASSIAGLRYGYTF	TGTGCCAGCAGTATAGCGGGGTTAAGGTATGGCTACACCTTC
-	TRBV5-4	TRBJ2-7	-	CASSLNREQYF	TGTGCCAGCAGCTTGAACCGGGAGCAGTACTTC
-	TRBV9	TRBJ2-2	-	CASSVGLTGELFF	TGTGCCAGCAGCGTTGGTCTTACCGGGGAGCTGTTTTTT
-	TRBV28	TRBJ1-6	TRBD1	CASSFPGQGSSYNSPLHF	TGTGCCAGCAGTTTTCCGGGACAGGGGAGCTCCTATAATTCACCCCTCCACTTT
-	TRBV10-3	TRBJ2-2	TRBD1	CAISESGTGNTGELFF	TGTGCCATCAGTGAGTCCGGGACAGGGAATACCGGGGAGCTGTTTTTT
-	TRBV9	TRBJ2-7	TRBD2	CASSETGTSYEQYF	TGTGCCAGCAGCGAAACCGGGACTAGCTACGAGCAGTACTTC
few	TRBV5-1	TRBJ2-5	TRBD1	CASSLGGTAQETQYF	TGCGCCAGCAGCTTGGGGGGGACAGCCCAAGAGACCCAGTACTTC
-	TRBV28	TRBJ2-7	TRBD1	CASSLTGADPTSQYF	TGTGCCAGCAGTTTGACAGGGGCTGACCCTACGTCGCAGTACTTC
-	TRBV5-5	TRBJ2-2	TRBD2	CASSLSAGGTGELFF	TGTGCCAGCAGCTTGTCAGCGGGGGGCACCGGGGAGCTGTTTTTT
-	TRBV9	TRBJ2-7	-	CASSPRPGAGEQYF	TGTGCCAGCAGCCCTCGCCCGGGAGCAGGGGAGCAGTACTTC
few	TRBV5-1	TRBJ1-1	TRBD1	CASSSDTGGQNTEAFF	TGCGCCAGCAGCTCCGATACAGGGGGCCAAAACACTGAAGCTTTCTTT
-	TRBV7-7	TRBJ2-3	TRBD1	CASSLTGPDTQYF	TGTGCCAGCAGCCTGACAGGGCCAGATACGCAGTATTTT
-	TRBV7-9	TRBJ1-1	-	CASSLERDSIEAFF	TGTGCCAGCAGCTTAGAACGGGATAGTATTGAAGCTTTCTTT